The 17 T cell receptor beta chains below all came from one sample that was sequenced in a study of CD8 T cells in Susac syndrome. When the RNA was reverse transcribed, random hexamers were used with an input of about 0.5 to 1 ug. In TCRdb, the immunoSEQ multiplex PCR reads were re-called with MiXCR into one record per CDR3 protein. Here the sample spans some 240,000 distinct CDR3 sequences, about 95% being singletons. Sequencing was carried out using CD4+ T cells from PBMCs. The source of these receptors is a human donor with Susac syndrome.

The V gene is TRBV29-1, the J gene TRBJ2-2; D possibly matches TRBD1 or TRBD2 (6 bases each). With 7 bases removed from V and 0 bases from J, the gap between germline ends came to 12 bases. The CDR3 contains 14 residues. Germline V CDR1 and CDR2: SQVTM, ANQGSEA. CDR3 amino acids: CSAPGAANTGELFF. As DNA, the CDR3 is TGCAGCGCCCCGGGGGCCGCGAACACCGGGGAGCTGTTTTTT.

This chain joins TRBV20-1 and TRBJ2-5, with D hard to call. V lost 5 bases and J 6 bases, leaving 25 bases between the germline ends. Germline loops: CDR1 DFQATT, CDR2 SNEGSKA (reference sequence). CDR3 length: 16 residues. DNA of the CDR3: TGCAGTGCTCCCCCGGCCGGATACGACACCGTAAAGACCCAGTACTTC. Amino acid sequence: CSAPPAGYDTVKTQYF.

The chain links TRBV7-2 to TRBJ2-7; no firm D call. Germline CDR1 and CDR2: SGHTA and FQGNSA. Trimming cost V 3 bases and J 0 bases, with 15 bases left between them. This CDR3 contains 16 residues. The CDR3 region has the DNA TGTGCCAGCAGCTTTGAGCCGGCTCCGAGCTCCTACGAGCAGTACTTC. Translation gives CASSFEPAPSSYEQYF.

V usage is TRBV30 and J usage is TRBJ2-7; 8 bases align to TRBD2. Germline V gene lookup returns CDR1 GTSNPN and CDR2 SVGIG (reference sequence). Trimming took 2 bases from V and 3 from J; bases not matched to a gene: 0. The length of the CDR3 is 12 residues. CDR3 sequence reads: CAWSRGGYEQYF. CDR3 in DNA: TGTGCCTGGAGTCGGGGGGGCTACGAGCAGTACTTC.

The chain links TRBV28 to TRBJ2-1; the D gene could be TRBD1 or TRBD2 (6 bases each). The CDR3 consists of 21 residues. Deletions cut 4 bases from V and 5 bases from J, with 33 bases between. CDR1 and CDR2 (germline): MDHEN, SYDVKM. In DNA form, the CDR3 reads TGTGCCAGCAGTTCGTCAAGGGGGGAGAGTTCTTTTCTTGGTTTGGACAATGAGCAGTTCTTC. Translated, it gives CASSSSRGESSFLGLDNEQFF.

With regard to this clonotype: Its ends do not fully match the called genes, so a read error is possible. The rearrangement links TRBV12-3 or TRBV12-4 to TRBJ1-2; tentatively, D is TRBD1 (5 bases). There are 13 residues in the CDR3. The CDR3: CAGRDGPSGGYTF. Written as DNA, the CDR3 is TGTGCCGGCAGGGACGGACCGTCTGGTGGCTACACCTTC.

The rearrangement uses TRBV5-4 and TRBJ1-1, with no clear D. Trimming shortened V by 10 bases and J by 0 bases, and 13 bases separated the two germline ends. This CDR3 has 13 amino acids. Looked up from germline, CDR1 is SGHNT and CDR2 is YYREEE (reference sequence). The CDR3 DNA reads as TGTGCCGGCACACAAGGAATGAACACTGAAGCTTTCTTT. Protein product: CAGTQGMNTEAFF.

The V and J genes are TRBV6-6 and TRBJ1-2, with 10 nucleotides matching TRBD1. The CDR3 runs to 15 residues. Losses at the gene ends were 6 bases for V and 0 bases for J; bases not matched to a gene: 4. The V gene's germline CDR1 is MNHNY and CDR2 SVGAGI (reference sequence). For the CDR3, the DNA is TGTGCCAGCAGATCCGGGACAGGGGCTAACTATGGCTACACCTTC. Translating gives CASRSGTGANYGYTF.

The chain joins TRBV2 to TRBJ2-2, with D unresolved. Per the germline V gene, CDR1 is SNHLY and CDR2 is FYNNEI. V was clipped by 8 bases and J by 10 bases, with 23 bases between them. The CDR3 is made up of 15 amino acids. CDR3 region: CASGPFVSGGPELFF. DNA of the CDR3: TGTGCCAGCGGGCCCTTTGTCTCCGGCGGACCGGAGCTGTTTTTT.

The chain carries TRBV11-2 and TRBJ2-5; possible D gene TRBD2, 6 bases. The germline CDR1 and CDR2 sequences are SGHAT and FQNNGV. The V gene lost 6 bases and the J gene lost 5 bases, with 19 bases spanning the gap. CDR3 length: 15 amino acids. CDR3 residues: CASRAWIAEGETQYF. As DNA, the CDR3 is TGTGCCAGCAGGGCATGGATAGCGGAAGGGGAGACCCAGTACTTC.

The chain carries TRBV5-1 and TRBJ2-3; perhaps D is TRBD1 or TRBD2 (5 bases each). CDR1 is SGHRS and CDR2 is YFSETQ in the germline V gene. Trimming took 0 bases from V and 3 from J, leaving 8 bases between them. CDR3 length equals 14 residues. This CDR3 is CASSLARETDTQYF. The CDR3 region has the DNA TGCGCCAGCAGCTTGGCCAGGGAGACAGATACGCAGTATTTT.

CDR3 sequence: CSASGDRPQHF. The CDR3 DNA is TGCAGTGCTAGTGGGGATAGGCCCCAGCATTTT. The chain has TRBV20-1 and TRBJ1-5; D gene unclear. V was pared by 3 bases and J by 9 bases, with 9 bases between. This CDR3 has 11 amino acids. Germline CDR1 is DFQATT and CDR2 is SNEGSKA (reference sequence).

The rearrangement joins TRBV27 to TRBJ2-7; 8 bases are shared with TRBD1. The CDR3 covers 15 residues. V lost 6 bases and J lost 3; bases outside the gene matches: 10. Germline V CDR1 and CDR2: MNHEY, SMNVEV (reference sequence). In DNA form, the CDR3 reads TGTGCCAGCAGACCCCCGACAGGGGCCTTCTACGAGCAGTACTTC. Amino acids: CASRPPTGAFYEQYF.

The rearrangement joins TRBV20-1 to TRBJ1-2; TRBD1 agrees at 10 bases. The V segment lost 6 bases and the J segment 10 bases; nucleotides outside the gene matches: 8. CDR3 length: 12 amino acids. The V gene's germline CDR1 is DFQATT and CDR2 SNEGSKA (reference sequence). CDR3 bases: TGCAGTGCCAGACAGGGGGCTTTTATCTACACCTTC. Amino acid sequence: CSARQGAFIYTF.

This chain connects TRBV24-1 to TRBJ1-1; D not certain. From germline, CDR1 is KGHDR and CDR2 SFDVKD. This CDR3 spans 13 amino acids. V shed 3 bases and J shed 0 bases, with 4 bases lying between them. CDR3 loop: CATSDAVNTEAFF. The CDR3 region has the DNA TGTGCCACCAGTGATGCCGTGAACACTGAAGCTTTCTTT.

V is TRBV4-2 and J is TRBJ2-3; 11 bases align to TRBD2. The ends lost 0 bases at V and 7 bases at J; junction bases unmatched: 9. CDR1 and CDR2 from the germline V gene are LGHNA and YNFKEQ. The CDR3 is 17 residues long. The CDR3 here is CASSQDKTSGSLNTQYF. The DNA of the CDR3 is TGTGCCAGCAGCCAAGATAAAACTAGCGGGAGCCTAAATACGCAGTATTTT.

The chain has TRBV28 and TRBJ1-2; D remains unclear. This CDR3 is 13 amino acids long. Germline V CDR1 and CDR2: MDHEN, SYDVKM. V was cut by 1 base and J by 3 bases, with 6 bases left in between. DNA of the CDR3: TGTGCCAGCAGTTTATCCCAAGACTATGGCTACACCTTC. The encoded protein is CASSLSQDYGYTF.